This T cell receptor (beta chain) stems from a study of blood T cell repertoires in COVID-19. The CDR3 length is 15 residues. Germline lookup yields CDR1 SGHVS and CDR2 FQNEAQ. Trimming removed 3 bases from V and 2 bases from J, with 10 bases in between. The protocol was immunoSEQ multiplex PCR, while the TCRdb copy is restricted to in-frame clones and leaves out a portion. The table lists roughly 240,000 clones, 85% of them singletons. The rearrangement uses TRBV7-8 and TRBJ1-4; a possible D gene is TRBD1 (6 bases). This receptor was identified in a man aged 45-65 years with COVID-19, enrolled during active disease. The sample comprised peripheral blood. The CDR3: CASSFWGGTNEKLFF. CDR3 sequence (DNA): TGTGCCAGCAGCTTTTGGGGGGGCACTAATGAAAAACTGTTTTTT.